The 5 T cell receptor beta chains given below trace back to one sample, sequenced in a study of T cell changes during pregnancy in multiple sclerosis. The data were produced by immunoSEQ multiplex PCR, yet TCRdb's version contains in-frame clones alone and is incomplete. In the table there are some 49,000 clones, 90% of which are singletons. Sequenced material: peripheral blood, taken after pregnancy. These receptors all come from a female donor in good health, enrolled as a control in a pregnancy study.

J is TRBJ2-7 and V is TRBV4-2, with 10 bases fitting TRBD1. The CDR3 consists of 18 residues. Per the germline V gene, CDR1 is LGHNA and CDR2 is YNFKEQ. V was pared by 0 bases and J by 2 bases, with 10 bases of the junction left unmatched. This CDR3 is CASSQDPPGQGSTYEQYF. CDR3 sequence (DNA): TGTGCCAGCAGCCAAGATCCACCGGGACAGGGGAGCACCTACGAGCAGTACTTC.

The V call is TRBV28, the J call TRBJ1-2, with unresolved D. V lost 1 base, J lost 4 bases, and 10 bases lay in between. The CDR3 has 14 amino acids. Germline loops: CDR1 MDHEN, CDR2 SYDVKM. For the CDR3, the DNA is TGTGCCAGCAGTTTATCTCAGGTCCTCTATGGCTACACCTTC. The encoded protein is CASSLSQVLYGYTF.

This chain joins TRBV11-2 and TRBJ2-6, with a weak D call TRBD2 (6 bases). The CDR3 is 18 amino acids. V shed 5 bases and J shed 0 bases, with 17 bases lying between them. Germline V gene lookup returns CDR1 SGHAT and CDR2 FQNNGV. The DNA of the CDR3 is TGTGCCAGCAGCCTAGGCGCGGGACGGACCTCTGGGGCCAACGTCCTGACTTTC. The encoded protein is CASSLGAGRTSGANVLTF.

This chain links TRBV6-5 with TRBJ2-5; D may be TRBD2 (7 bases). The germline gives CDR1 MNHEY, CDR2 SVGAGI. CDR3 length: 16 amino acids. The germline V and J ends were trimmed by 0 bases and 4 bases, with 15 bases remaining between them. CDR3 nucleotide sequence: TGTGCCAGCAGTTACTCGGTTACAGGGAGGGGAGAGACCCAGTACTTC. Translating it yields CASSYSVTGRGETQYF.

V gene TRBV29-1 combines with J gene TRBJ1-1; 9 bases fit TRBD1. J lost 3 bases, V lost 6 bases, and 5 bases had no gene match. The CDR3 extends over 13 amino acids. The V gene's germline CDR1 is SQVTM and CDR2 ANQGSEA. The CDR3 DNA is TGCAGCGTCGACAGGGGGAGGTACACTGAAGCTTTCTTT. It codes for CSVDRGRYTEAFF.